This T cell receptor beta chain was sequenced in a study of cytomegalovirus exposure and HLA in healthy donors. Study as a whole: As released early, the data held 70 million to 95 million unique TCRs from HLA-typed donors. Of 300 to 500 genotyped donors, 65% to 85% clustered with self-reported Caucasian donors. Overall study findings and caveats: In a later analysis, CMV-associated beta chains were mostly HLA-associated, it appeared.

The PCR had 60 Vbeta and 13 Jbeta primers. The assay was immunoSEQ multiplex PCR, and TCRdb's table has in-frame clones only and misses some. The repertoire holds more than 95,000 clones, about four fifths seen once, with roughly 1.2% in the top ten. Per germline, CDR1 MDHEN and CDR2 SYDVKM. CDR3 size: 15 residues. V shed 5 bases, J shed 4 bases, and the junction held 7 bases outside the gene matches. Remarks on this clone: The target antigen is unknown.

This sequence was found in a man aged 35-49 years in good health and CMV-seronegative. V is TRBV28 and J is TRBJ2-3; 9 positions agree with TRBD2. Material: PBMCs. The CDR3 DNA follows: TGTGCCAGCAGTGAGACGCGGGGGGGCCCAGATACGCAGTATTTT. Translated, it gives CASSETRGGPDTQYF.